The sequence of this TCR beta chain was determined in a study of blood T cell repertoires in COVID-19. Study as a whole: From the United States, Italy and Spain came samples of acute and convalescent COVID-19. The analysed material was cDNA or gDNA that came from T cells, B-cell-depleted T cells, or PBMCs.

The sample holds one count of this clone. CDR1 is SNHLY, CDR2 FYNNEI, per germline. The CDR3 has 17 amino acids. Trimming took 6 bases from V and 3 from J; bases not matched to a gene: 4. As handled by the study authors: How many nucleated cells were present was estimated from reference gene primer amplification. Data came from immunoSEQ multiplex PCR; TCRdb stores just in-frame clones and leaves some out. V and J calls and clone size are given by that table; D and trimming were obtained from the DNA. The data show roughly 60,000 clones, 60% to 85% seen once. Sequenced: peripheral blood. The chain is built from TRBV2 and TRBJ2-2; 16 bases align to TRBD2. The receptor was derived from a human donor in a cohort sampled during active COVID-19. CDR3 protein: CASSEGLAGGYTGELFF. The CDR3 coding sequence is TGTGCCAGCAGCGAGGGACTAGCGGGAGGGTACACCGGGGAGCTGTTTTTT.